These 18 T cell receptor beta chains came from one sample sequenced in a study of persistence of HIV-infected CD4 T cells. Cells were stimulated with CMV-infected fibroblast lysates at roughly 9.1 ug/mL. CD40L/CD69 double-negative CD45RO-high memory CD4+ T cells were collected. This was the immunoSEQ version 4 assay in survey mode. TCRdb keeps only in-frame clones here, not all; method: immunoSEQ multiplex PCR. Counted here are 50,000 or so clones, about 80% occurring once; the ten biggest clones make up less than 3%. These receptors' antigens are unknown. Sequencing used CD4+ T cells sorted from PBMCs after roughly 18-hour stimulation, obtained from a patient who received antiretroviral therapy. The source is an adult man with HIV who was CMV-seropositive.

This clone is a singleton in its sample. The rearrangement links TRBV12-3 or TRBV12-4 to TRBJ2-5; TRBD2 matches 7 bases. V was pared by 11 bases and J by 5 bases, with 5 bases of the junction left unmatched. CDR3 length: 11 amino acids. The CDR3 region has the DNA TGTGCCTGCGGGGGAGGGGAGACCCAGTACTTC. Protein: CACGGGETQYF.

This rearrangement joins TRBV30 to TRBJ2-1; TRBD2 agrees at 11 bases. The V gene's germline CDR1 is GTSNPN and CDR2 SVGIG (reference sequence). The junction had 8 bases not matched to a gene; V was cut back by 0 bases and J by 7 bases. The CDR3 covers 16 residues. For the CDR3, the DNA is TGTGCCTGGAGTGTACTAGCGGGAGTTGAGCGGAATGAGCAGTTCTTC. Its protein product is CAWSVLAGVERNEQFF.

This sequence joins TRBV27 and TRBJ1-5, with a possible D match to TRBD1 (6 bases). CDR3 length equals 14 residues. The germline V and J ends were trimmed by 6 bases and 9 bases, with 18 bases remaining between them. Germline V gene sequence: CDR1 MNHEY, CDR2 SMNVEV (reference sequence). CDR3 DNA sequence: TGTGCCAGCAGCCCAGGACAGAGGCCAGCGCCCCAGCATTTT. Its protein is CASSPGQRPAPQHF.

The chain recombines TRBV10-3 with TRBJ1-5; a possible D gene is TRBD1 (5 bases). The CDR3 has 13 residues. Trimming left V 6 bases short and J 3 bases short, with 9 bases between. Germline V gene lookup returns CDR1 ENHRY and CDR2 SYGVKD. Here the CDR3 reads CAISGASNQPQHF. The CDR3 bases are TGTGCCATCAGCGGGGCGTCCAATCAGCCCCAGCATTTT.

The gene calls are TRBV27 and TRBJ2-1, with D unclear. V was pared by 2 bases and J by 12 bases, with 14 bases between. This CDR3 is built from 13 residues. Per the germline V gene, CDR1 is MNHEY and CDR2 is SMNVEV (reference sequence). This CDR3 is CASSLGLIGLQFF. As DNA, the CDR3 is TGTGCCAGCAGTTTAGGGCTTATAGGGTTGCAGTTCTTC.

This chain joins TRBV15 and TRBJ1-3; D gene ambiguous. V was trimmed by 0 bases and J by 1 base, leaving 7 bases between them. Per the germline V gene, CDR1 is LNHNV and CDR2 is YYDKDF (reference sequence). This CDR3 contains 15 residues. CDR3 region: CATSRDIGSGNTIYF. The CDR3 region has the DNA TGTGCCACCAGCAGAGATATAGGGTCTGGAAACACCATATATTTT.

This rearrangement joins TRBV7-9 to TRBJ1-4; TRBD1 matches 8 bases. Germline V gene sequence: CDR1 SEHNR, CDR2 FQNEAQ (reference sequence). The CDR3 runs to 16 residues. Trimming cost V 2 bases and J 5 bases; bases outside gene matches: 7. The CDR3 reads CASSLTRTGRNEKLFF. In DNA form, the CDR3 reads TGTGCCAGCAGCTTAACTAGGACAGGGCGGAATGAAAAACTGTTTTTT.

This clone was observed a handful of times. The chain links TRBV10-2 to TRBJ2-7; D unclear. CDR1 WSHSY and CDR2 SAAADI come from the germline V gene. Between the trimmed V and J ends, which lost 3 bases and 4 bases, there was a span of 7 bases. The CDR3 contains 12 residues. In nucleotides, the CDR3 is TGCGCCAGCAGTGACAGTGCGTACGAGCAGTACTTC. Translated, it gives CASSDSAYEQYF.

By frequency in the sample, this clone is medium-sized. The CDR3 reads CASSLGQAAGDTQYF. The CDR3 coding sequence is TGCGCCAGCAGCCTGGGACAGGCCGCCGGAGATACGCAGTATTTT. This rearrangement joins TRBV4-3 to TRBJ2-3; 8 nucleotides align to TRBD1. The CDR3 loop spans 15 amino acids. Germline V gives CDR1 LGHNA, CDR2 YSLEER. V lost 4 bases and J lost 5; bases outside the gene matches: 8.

This rearrangement joins TRBV19 to TRBJ1-1; 7 nucleotides match TRBD1. Germline values: CDR1 LNHDA, CDR2 SQIVND (reference sequence). The CDR3 runs to 12 residues. V lost 5 bases and J lost 11; bases outside the gene matches: 8. DNA of the CDR3: TGTGCCAGTAGTGACAGGGTGAACGGGGCTTTCTTT. It is translated as CASSDRVNGAFF.

The genes are TRBV5-1 and TRBJ2-3; the match to TRBD1 covers 9 bases. This CDR3 is built from 16 residues. Germline V gene sequence: CDR1 SGHRS, CDR2 YFSETQ. Losses at the gene ends were 4 bases for V and 0 bases for J; bases not matched to a gene: 6. DNA for the CDR3: TGCGCCAGCAGCGTGACAGGGGGGACGAGCACAGATACGCAGTATTTT. Amino acids: CASSVTGGTSTDTQYF.

This clone was counted a single time. The chain recombines TRBV19 with TRBJ1-2, with 7 nucleotides matching TRBD1. Trimming removed 5 bases from V and 5 bases from J; junction bases left unmatched: 8. CDR1 and CDR2 (germline): LNHDA, SQIVND (reference sequence). The CDR3 sequence is 14 residues long. CDR3 in amino acids: CASSLTGASYGYTF. The CDR3 DNA sequence: TGTGCCAGTAGTCTAACAGGGGCCTCATATGGCTACACCTTC.

This chain uses TRBV6-2 or TRBV6-3 with TRBJ1-1; D not certain. The CDR3 runs 11 residues. The germline V gene has CDR1 MNHEY and CDR2 SVGEGT. The V end was cut by 5 bases, the J end by 3 bases, with 4 bases between. CDR3 in DNA: TGTGCCAGCAGTACTTACACTGAAGCTTTCTTT. Translation gives CASSTYTEAFF.

This clone occurred once. J is TRBJ1-2 and V is TRBV20-1; D unclear. The germline V and J ends were trimmed by 3 bases and 1 base, with 6 bases remaining between them. Germline V gives CDR1 DFQATT, CDR2 SNEGSKA (reference sequence). This CDR3 has 12 residues. The DNA for the CDR3 is TGCAGTGCTAGTGTCTTTAACTATGGCTACACCTTC. This encodes CSASVFNYGYTF.

The chain has TRBV18 and TRBJ2-7, with no clear D. Trimming cost V 4 bases and J 3 bases, with 10 bases left between them. Germline CDR1 reads KGHSH; CDR2 reads LQKENI. The CDR3 contains 13 residues. CDR3 nucleotides: TGTGCCAGCTCACGTTCAGCCTTCTACGAGCAGTACTTC. It specifies CASSRSAFYEQYF.

This clone was picked up a small number of times. Germline and junction disagree at one end, which may indicate a read error. This chain's CDR3 is CASSLGGGTNTGELFF. The CDR3 nucleotides are TGCGCCAGCAGCCTCGGCGGGGGTACGAATACCGGGGAGCTGTTTTTT. This chain uses TRBV5-1 with TRBJ2-2; 7 bases fit TRBD2. Germline CDR1 SGHRS, CDR2 YFSETQ. There are 16 residues in the CDR3.

The V call is TRBV30, the J call TRBJ1-1, with D possibly TRBD1 on 6 matching bases. V lost 2 bases and J lost 1, with 17 bases in between. The CDR3 extends over 16 amino acids. The germline gives CDR1 GTSNPN, CDR2 SVGIG (reference sequence). The CDR3 spells CAWSPRGLQGNTEAFF. The CDR3 coding sequence is TGTGCCTGGAGTCCTAGGGGCCTACAGGGGAACACTGAAGCTTTCTTT.

The chain couples TRBV10-3 to TRBJ2-2; TRBD1 matches 9 bases. CDR3 length equals 14 residues. V was pared by 8 bases and J by 1 base, with 2 bases of the junction left unmatched. CDR1 and CDR2 from the germline V gene are ENHRY and SYGVKD. The CDR3, as DNA: TGTGCCATCTCGGACAGGGGGAACACCGGGGAGCTGTTTTTT. This sequence encodes CAISDRGNTGELFF.